This TCR beta chain was obtained from a study of CD8+ T cells in alopecia areata. Treatment reported: oral pan-JAK inhibitor, 5-10 mg twice daily. General study results and limits: TCR sharing was clearer in mice than between patients, perhaps partly owing to patient HLA diversity. Throughout tofacitinib, many expanded lesional clones continued to persist in scalp and blood.

About this clone itself: Its antigen is currently unknown.

The V and J ends lost 1 base and 7 bases respectively, with 17 bases between them. CDR3 length equals 14 residues. Germline values: CDR1 SQVTM, CDR2 ANQGSEA. Extracted RNA was reverse transcribed, and the resulting cDNA served as sequencing template. Profiling relied on immunoSEQ multiplex PCR, and the TCRdb table lists in-frame clones only, not all of them. The data contain approximately 65,000 clones, more than 45% of them singletons. The source was CD8+ T cells sorted from blood, collected at roughly week 36, from a patient treated with tofacitinib. The rearrangement uses TRBV29-1 and TRBJ2-7, with a weak D call TRBD1 (7 bases). This receptor was identified in a human donor with alopecia areata. CDR3 sequence: CSVEVGSQGGEQYF. The CDR3 bases are TGCAGCGTTGAAGTGGGCTCCCAGGGGGGAGAGCAGTACTTC.